The present T cell receptor (beta chain) was sequenced within a study of control samples from healthy donors and cancer patients. CDR3 length: 15 amino acids. Looked up from germline, CDR1 is MNHNS and CDR2 is SASEGT. Trimming cost V 2 bases and J 6 bases, with 17 bases left between them. The repertoire was sequenced with immunoSEQ multiplex PCR; TCRdb's copy has only in-frame clones and lacks some. This sample has almost 85,000 clones; 94% occur once, and the top ten carry roughly 5%. The clonotype comes from a young woman in good health. The V call is TRBV6-1, the J call TRBJ2-7; possible D gene TRBD2, 7 bases. Material: blood. The CDR3 sequence is CASSEKGGDWSEQYF. The DNA of the CDR3 is TGTGCCAGCAGTGAAAAGGGGGGGGACTGGAGCGAGCAGTACTTC.